This T cell receptor beta chain derives from a study of T cells after yellow fever vaccination. This clonotype was found many times. TCRdb used MiXCR to reprocess the 5' RACE reads, holding one entry per CDR3 protein. This sample has 450,000 to 550,000 distinct CDR3 sequences, with over 15% found just once. The CDR3 extends over 13 amino acids. Trimming left V 7 bases short and J 5 bases short, with 15 bases between. The sequenced sample was PBMCs, obtained 15 days after the yellow fever booster vaccination. The chain is built from TRBV12-3 or TRBV12-4 and TRBJ2-7; D gene uncertain. The clonotype was recovered from a man aged 25-45 years who received the YFV17D yellow fever vaccine. The DNA for the CDR3 is TGTGCCAGCACCTTCACTTCGAGCCACGAGCAGTACTTC. Its translation is CASTFTSSHEQYF.